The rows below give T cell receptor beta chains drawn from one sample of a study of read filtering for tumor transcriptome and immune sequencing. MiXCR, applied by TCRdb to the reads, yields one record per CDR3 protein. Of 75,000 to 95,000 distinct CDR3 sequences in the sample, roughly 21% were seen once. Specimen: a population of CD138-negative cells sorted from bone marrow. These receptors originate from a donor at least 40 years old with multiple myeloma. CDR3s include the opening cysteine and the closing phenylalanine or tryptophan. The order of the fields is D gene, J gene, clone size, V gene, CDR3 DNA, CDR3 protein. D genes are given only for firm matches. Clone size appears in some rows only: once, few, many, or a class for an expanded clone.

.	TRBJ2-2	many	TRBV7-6	TGTGCCAGCAGCTTACGGCGGGCAGCCCACACCGGGGAGCTGTTTTTT	CASSLRRAAHTGELFF
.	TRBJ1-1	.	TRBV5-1	TGCGCCAGCAGCCCCGCTCGACAGAGTGCAGTGGGCACTGAAGTTTTCTTT	CASSPARQSAVGTEVFF
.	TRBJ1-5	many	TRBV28	TGTGCCAGCAGTTTCGGAGCCGGACAACGAAGACATAGCAATCAGCCCCAGCATTTT	CASSFGAGQRRHSNQPQHF
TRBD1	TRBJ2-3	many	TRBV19	TGTGCCAGTAGTAGGGGACAGGGGGCTGTGGGAGATACGCAGTATTTT	CASSRGQGAVGDTQYF
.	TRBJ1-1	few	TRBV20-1	TGCAGTGCTAGAATCCCCGGTCAGGGCGGGACTGAAGCTTTCTTT	CSARIPGQGGTEAFF
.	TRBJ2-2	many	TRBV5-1	TGCGCCAGCAGCCCATCCCGGGCAGGGAACCCAAACACCGGGGAGCTGTTTTTT	CASSPSRAGNPNTGELFF
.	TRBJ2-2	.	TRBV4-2	TGTGCCAGCAGCCGATCGTCGGCCCCTCCGAACACCGGGGAGCTGTTTTTT	CASSRSSAPPNTGELFF
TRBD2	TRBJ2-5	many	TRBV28	TGTGTCAGCAGTTTGGCGGGGGGCCGGCAAGAGACCCAGTACTTC	CVSSLAGGRQETQYF
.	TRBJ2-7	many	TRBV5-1	TGCGCCAGCAGCGCCAGCTCCGGACCCCCTATTGAGCAGTACTTC	CASSASSGPPIEQYF
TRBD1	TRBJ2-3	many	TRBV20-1	TGCAGTGCTCGGTCCACAGGGGCAGATACGCAGTATTTT	CSARSTGADTQYF
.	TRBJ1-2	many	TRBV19	TGTGCCAGTAGCCCAACAAAGGGCTATGGCTACACCTTC	CASSPTKGYGYTF
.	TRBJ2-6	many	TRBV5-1	TGCGCCAGCAGCCCCCAAGGTCTTAGGATCTCTGGGGCCAACGTCCTGACTTTC	CASSPQGLRISGANVLTF
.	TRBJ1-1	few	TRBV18	TGTGCCAGCTCACCACAGGGGCAGGGAAACACTGAAGCTTTCTTT	CASSPQGQGNTEAFF
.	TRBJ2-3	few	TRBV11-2	TGTGCCAGCAGCCTTCACGGGACTCCGAGCTCCACAGATACGCAGTATTTT	CASSLHGTPSSTDTQYF
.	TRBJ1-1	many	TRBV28	TGTGCCAGCAGCGCCTCTAAAGGGGGAAGTTTGATTTATGAAGCTTTCTTT	CASSASKGGSLIYEAFF
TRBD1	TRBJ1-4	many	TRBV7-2	TGTGCCAGCAGCCCGAACACAGGGGGCCGAGAAAAACTGTTTTTT	CASSPNTGGREKLFF
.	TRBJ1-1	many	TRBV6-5	TGTGCCAGCAGTTACTGGGGAGCCAGGACTGAAGCTTTCTTT	CASSYWGARTEAFF
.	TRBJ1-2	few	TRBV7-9	TGTGCCAGCAGCTTCGGACAGAATGGCTACACCTTC	CASSFGQNGYTF
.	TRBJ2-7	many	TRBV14	TGTGCCAGCAGCCACCTCCAATCCGGGCCCGATCGAGACGAGCAGTACTTC	CASSHLQSGPDRDEQYF
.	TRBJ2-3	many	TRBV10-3	TGTGCCATCAGTGAGGGGGGGACCTCCGGGGGTCCAGATACGCAGTATTTT	CAISEGGTSGGPDTQYF